The TCR beta chain under discussion was sequenced for a study of graft-versus-host responses after intestinal transplantation. Study-wide background: Each of the recipients got a multivisceral, liver-intestinal, or isolated intestinal transplant.

This CDR3 contains 15 residues. Germline CDR1 is SGHRS and CDR2 is YFSETQ. V shed 6 bases and J 5 bases; nucleotides not matched to a gene: 9. Comments on this clone: The target antigen is unknown.

Sequencing was performed with immunoSEQ multiplex PCR; in TCRdb, only in-frame clones are kept and a portion is missing. This table has some 97,000 clones, roughly 90% appearing once. Study-level findings and limits: Ileal or blood samples showed some GvH clones first, and such clones were also found in recipient marrow.

The source material was unstimulated CD4+ T cells sorted from spleen or lymph node cells, sampled before transplant. The sequence was collected from a human donor who was the organ donor for an intestinal transplant. The rearrangement uses TRBV5-1 and TRBJ2-2; TRBD2 aligns across 8 bases. The CDR3 DNA sequence: TGCGCCAGCAACAACGGGGGGGGTCCTACCGGGGAGCTGTTTTTT. As protein: CASNNGGGPTGELFF.